This paragraph covers one T cell receptor beta chain sequence. This clonotype was recorded at least ten times. It lacks a known antigen. No base qualities exist here, and no much larger clone lies one base off it. Receptor amplification or capture employed 5' RACE. Sequencing relied on an Illumina HiSeq 2500. A second roughly 7 to 11 cycle PCR used a sample-barcoded 5' primer and a J-beta primer mix. A unique molecular identifier was introduced onto each TCR beta cDNA molecule by a template-switch 5' adaptor carrying 12 random nucleotides. Each sample yielded at least 3 million CDR3-containing paired-end reads. All of the RNA was converted into first-strand cDNA using the Mint cDNA synthesis kit, with a TRBC-specific oligonucleotide serving as the primer. All cDNA was treated with uracil-DNA glycosylase and then went through a first 18-cycle PCR with the universal primers M1SS and BC2_uni_R. In the authors' own workflow: Each sample was normalized by randomly selecting 1 million high-quality reads, each carrying a distinct molecular identifier. Reads sharing molecular identifiers were discarded rather than binned into consensus sequences. CDR3 identification, clonotype clustering and error correction used MiTCR with a Q25 quality threshold and the strictest error-elimination algorithm. A nonparametric unseen species model with Euler transformation was used to estimate a lower bound on total TCR beta diversity. The raw public reads went through TCRdb reprocessing: fastp at Q25, MiXCR clone calling, in-frame beta chains kept. One record per CDR3 amino acid sequence lists the most common genes and DNA. The V and J calls here are based on TCRdb, not the publication. The sample table lists over 950,000 distinct CDR3 sequences, approximately 38% of them with a count of one. About an eighth of the sample goes to the ten largest clones.

The sample comes from a study of blood T cells in healthy people across ages (dated by TCRdb to the mid-2010s). About the study as a whole: In model experiments, roughly one uniquely barcoded TCR beta cDNA molecule per two T cells was captured by template switching. Donors of different ages were randomly distributed across sequencing lanes to avoid experimental bias. Donors were grouped into four age groups: young (average approximately 15 years), middle-aged (under 40), aged (around 56) and long-lived (about 82). For two donors (one aged 18 to 29 and one aged 80 or older), the study analyzed two additional independent replicas of 1 million unique cDNA reads from the same blood draw. To track age-related changes in TCR beta repertoire diversity, the study relied on deep sequencing normalized with unique cDNA molecular identifiers.

Results and caveats for the whole study, not just this receptor: Compared with the aged group, more naive CD4+ T cells, fewer expanded clones and increased TCR diversity were shown by the long-lived group, suggesting age selection. Estimates of total diversity based on one million sequenced T cells were regarded as lower bounds and as underestimates. Because the CMV infection status of the donors was unknown, age-related changes in expanded clonotypes may potentially have been confounded. As age increased, observed TCR beta diversity per million T cells dropped in a roughly linear way, and a significant reduction was already evident by age 40. Bulk unsorted PBMC profiling prevented conclusive comparison of naive and antigen-experienced compartments. There was a strong correlation between observed TCR beta diversity and the percentage of naive T cells measured by flow cytometry.

Cut back by 8 bases and 1 base, the V and J ends lie 13 bases apart. The CDR3 sequence holds 13 residues, the cysteine and phenylalanine included. Only the CDR3 region is kept as DNA, spanning 39 bases read in frame from base 1. The germline V gene supplies CDR1 SQVTM and CDR2 ANQGSEA. Systemically healthy Caucasian individuals from Russia, over 30 in total and aged roughly 6 to 95 years, were included as donors. Each donor gave about 9.7 milliliters of peripheral blood, drawn into EDTA-treated Vacutainer tubes. Ficoll-Paque density-gradient centrifugation was used to isolate PBMCs, with at least 6.5 million per sample. Total RNA, at least 5.5 micrograms per sample, was extracted from PBMCs with Trizol reagent. For every donor, an aliquot of PBMCs went through flow cytometry to measure the percentages of naive CD45RAhigh/CD27high T cells.

This receptor was obtained from a man aged 18 to 29 in good health. Recombination joined TRBV29-1 with TRBJ2-3, with the D gene call left open. Sample: blood. The CDR3: CSTPEGRTDTQYF. Read as DNA, the sequence is TGCAGCACCCCAGAAGGCCGCACAGATACGCAGTATTTT.